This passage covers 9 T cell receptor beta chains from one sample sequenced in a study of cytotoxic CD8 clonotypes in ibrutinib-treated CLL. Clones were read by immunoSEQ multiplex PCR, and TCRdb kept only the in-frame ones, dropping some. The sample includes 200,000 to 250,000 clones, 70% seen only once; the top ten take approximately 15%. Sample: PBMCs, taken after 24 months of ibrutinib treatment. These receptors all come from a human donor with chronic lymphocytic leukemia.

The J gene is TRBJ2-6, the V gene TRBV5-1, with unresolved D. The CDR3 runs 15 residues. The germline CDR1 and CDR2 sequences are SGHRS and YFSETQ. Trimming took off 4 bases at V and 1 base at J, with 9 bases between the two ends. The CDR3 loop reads CASSPLGSGANVLTF. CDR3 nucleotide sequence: TGCGCCAGCAGCCCCCTAGGTTCTGGGGCCAACGTCCTGACTTTC.

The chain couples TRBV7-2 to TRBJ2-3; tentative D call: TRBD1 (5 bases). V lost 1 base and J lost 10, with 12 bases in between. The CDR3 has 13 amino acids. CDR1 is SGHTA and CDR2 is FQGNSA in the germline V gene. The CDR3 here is CASSLEVLGAQYF. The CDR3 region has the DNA TGTGCCAGCAGCTTAGAGGTCCTAGGGGCGCAGTATTTT.

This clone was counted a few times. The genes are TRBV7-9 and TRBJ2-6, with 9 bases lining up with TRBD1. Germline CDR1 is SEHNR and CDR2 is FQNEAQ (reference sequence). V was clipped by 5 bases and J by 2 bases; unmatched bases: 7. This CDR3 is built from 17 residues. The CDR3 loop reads CASSRDRVITGANVLTF. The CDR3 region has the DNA TGTGCCAGCAGCAGGGACAGGGTAATTACTGGGGCCAACGTCCTGACTTTC.

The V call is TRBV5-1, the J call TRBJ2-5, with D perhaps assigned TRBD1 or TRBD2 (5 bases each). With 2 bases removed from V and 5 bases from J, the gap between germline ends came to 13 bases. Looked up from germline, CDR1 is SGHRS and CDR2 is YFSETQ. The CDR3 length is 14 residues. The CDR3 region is CASSFRDLGETQYF. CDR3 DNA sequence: TGCGCCAGCAGCTTCCGGGACCTAGGGGAGACCCAGTACTTC.

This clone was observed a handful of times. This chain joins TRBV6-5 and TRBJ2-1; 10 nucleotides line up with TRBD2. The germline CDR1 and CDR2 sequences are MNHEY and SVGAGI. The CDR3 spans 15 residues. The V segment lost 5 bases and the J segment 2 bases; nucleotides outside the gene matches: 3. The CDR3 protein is CASSRLAGPYNEQFF. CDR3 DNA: TGTGCCAGCAGTAGACTAGCGGGCCCCTACAATGAGCAGTTCTTC.

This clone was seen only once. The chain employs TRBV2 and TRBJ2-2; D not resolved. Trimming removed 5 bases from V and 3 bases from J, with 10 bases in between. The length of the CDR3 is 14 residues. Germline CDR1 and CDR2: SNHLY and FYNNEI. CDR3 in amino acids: CASSLLGHTGELFF. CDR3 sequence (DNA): TGTGCCAGCAGTCTTTTGGGTCACACCGGGGAGCTGTTTTTT.

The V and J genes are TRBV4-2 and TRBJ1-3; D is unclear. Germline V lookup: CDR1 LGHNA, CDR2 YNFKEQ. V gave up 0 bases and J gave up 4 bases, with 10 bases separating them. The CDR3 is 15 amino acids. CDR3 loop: CASSQDITAGNTIYF. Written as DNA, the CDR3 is TGTGCCAGCAGCCAAGATATAACAGCCGGAAACACCATATATTTT.

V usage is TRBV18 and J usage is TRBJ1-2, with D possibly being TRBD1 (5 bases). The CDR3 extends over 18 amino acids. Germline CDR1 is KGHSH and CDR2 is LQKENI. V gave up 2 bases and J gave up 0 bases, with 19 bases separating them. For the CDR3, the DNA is TGTGCCAGCTCACCATTCCCGTCTGCCGGGGCAGCTAACTATGGCTACACCTTC. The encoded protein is CASSPFPSAGAANYGYTF.

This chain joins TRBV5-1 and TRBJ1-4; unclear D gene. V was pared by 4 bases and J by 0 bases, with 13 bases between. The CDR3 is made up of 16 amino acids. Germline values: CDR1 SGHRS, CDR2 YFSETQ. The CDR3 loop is CASSPDPRPTNEKLFF. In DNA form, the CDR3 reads TGCGCCAGCAGCCCGGATCCCAGACCAACTAATGAAAAACTGTTTTTT.